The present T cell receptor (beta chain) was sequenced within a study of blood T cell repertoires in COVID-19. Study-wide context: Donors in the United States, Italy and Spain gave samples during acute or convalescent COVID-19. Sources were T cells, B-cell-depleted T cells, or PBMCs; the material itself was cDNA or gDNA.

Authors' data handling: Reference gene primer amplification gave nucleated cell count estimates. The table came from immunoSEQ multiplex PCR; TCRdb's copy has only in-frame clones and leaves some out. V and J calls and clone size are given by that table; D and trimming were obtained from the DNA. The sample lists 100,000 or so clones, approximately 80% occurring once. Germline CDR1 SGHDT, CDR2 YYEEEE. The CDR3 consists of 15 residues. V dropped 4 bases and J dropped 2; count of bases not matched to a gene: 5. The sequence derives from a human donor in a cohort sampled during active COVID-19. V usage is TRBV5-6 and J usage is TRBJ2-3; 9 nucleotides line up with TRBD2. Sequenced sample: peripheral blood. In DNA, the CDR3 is TGTGCCAGCAGCCCAACTAGCGGGCTCACAGATACGCAGTATTTT. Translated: CASSPTSGLTDTQYF.